The 25 T cell receptor beta chains in this list originate from one sample, sequenced in a study of graft-versus-host responses after intestinal transplantation. What these receptors recognize is not known. The assay was immunoSEQ multiplex PCR, and TCRdb's table has in-frame clones only and misses some. Here the sample spans about 66,000 clones, about 90% being singletons. Sequenced here: unstimulated CD8+ T cells sorted from spleen or lymph node cells, sampled before intestinal transplant. The origin of the receptors is a human donor who received an intestinal transplant.

V and J are TRBV2 and TRBJ2-3, with 7 positions matching TRBD1. V gave up 1 base and J gave up 4 bases; unmatched junction bases: 8. Per the germline V gene, CDR1 is SNHLY and CDR2 is FYNNEI. This CDR3 is 16 amino acids long. The CDR3 sequence is CASSEEGATHSDTQYF. For the CDR3, the DNA is TGTGCCAGCAGTGAAGAGGGGGCCACCCACTCAGATACGCAGTATTTT.

The chain has TRBV28 and TRBJ2-1; tentatively, D is TRBD1 (8 bases). This CDR3 comprises 13 residues. Deletions cut 8 bases from V and 7 bases from J, with 15 bases between. Germline CDR1 reads MDHEN; CDR2 reads SYDVKM. The CDR3 bases are TGTGCCAGCTCGGACAGGGAGGGGAATGAGCAGTTCTTC. This translates into CASSDREGNEQFF.

The genes are TRBV11-2 and TRBJ1-1, with 8 bases fitting TRBD1. This CDR3 region has 15 residues. The V and J ends lost 4 bases and 1 base, in that order; junction bases with no gene match: 5. Germline V lookup: CDR1 SGHAT, CDR2 FQNNGV. DNA for the CDR3: TGTGCCAGCAGCTCCGCCGGGACAGGGAACACTGAAGCTTTCTTT. Translation gives CASSSAGTGNTEAFF.

This clone was counted a few times. This chain links TRBV19 with TRBJ2-3; TRBD2 matches at 11 bases. J lost 3 bases, V lost 10 bases, and 6 bases had no gene match. The germline gives CDR1 LNHDA, CDR2 SQIVND (reference sequence). This CDR3 is 14 amino acids long. The CDR3 spells CATTVAGGTDTQYF. The CDR3 DNA reads TGTGCCACCACGGTAGCGGGGGGGACAGATACGCAGTATTTT.

V gene TRBV19 combines with J gene TRBJ1-5, with D unresolved. V was clipped by 7 bases and J by 2 bases, with 9 bases between them. The CDR3 length is 13 residues. The germline V gene has CDR1 LNHDA and CDR2 SQIVND (reference sequence). The CDR3 sequence: CASTVGGNQPQHF. The CDR3 nucleotides are TGTGCCAGTACTGTGGGAGGCAATCAGCCCCAGCATTTT.

The chain couples TRBV10-3 to TRBJ1-1, with TRBD1 identical over 9 bases. CDR3 length: 17 amino acids. Germline V gene data show CDR1 as ENHRY and CDR2 as SYGVKD. The junction had 17 bases not matched to a gene; V was cut back by 6 bases and J by 6 bases. This CDR3 is CAIRADRGSGVPPEAFF. The CDR3 DNA reads as TGTGCCATCAGAGCCGACAGGGGGAGCGGTGTCCCCCCTGAAGCTTTCTTT.

This chain connects TRBV7-2 to TRBJ1-3; TRBD1 might be the D (5 bases). V was trimmed by 1 base and J by 0 bases, leaving 10 bases between them. Per the germline V gene, CDR1 is SGHTA and CDR2 is FQGNSA. The CDR3 is 16 residues long. CDR3 loop: CASSLVGVSSGNTIYF. CDR3 nucleotides: TGTGCCAGCAGCTTAGTAGGGGTCTCCTCTGGAAACACCATATATTTT.

This rearrangement joins TRBV13 to TRBJ1-5; 7 bases are a match to TRBD1. Germline assignment: CDR1 PRHDT and CDR2 FYEKMQ (reference sequence). The CDR3 has 16 residues. J lost 7 bases, V lost 3 bases, and 12 bases had no gene match. Here the CDR3 reads CASSLGGTGQPQPQHF. CDR3 in DNA: TGTGCCAGCAGCTTGGGGGGTACGGGACAGCCGCAGCCCCAGCATTTT.

This chain links TRBV4-1 with TRBJ1-5; 8 bases agree with TRBD1. The V gene's germline CDR1 is MGHRA and CDR2 YSYEKL. The CDR3 is 17 residues long. J was trimmed by 2 bases and V by 0 bases; bases with no gene match: 6. DNA for the CDR3: TGCGCCAGCAGCCAAGACCTCTCAGGGGGCGGCAATCAGCCCCAGCATTTT. Translated, it gives CASSQDLSGGGNQPQHF.

This chain links TRBV5-4 with TRBJ2-5; 9 bases agree with TRBD2. Germline V gene data show CDR1 as SGHNT and CDR2 as YYREEE (reference sequence). V lost 4 bases and J lost 3; bases outside the gene matches: 7. CDR3 length: 15 amino acids. The CDR3 nucleotides read TGTGCCAGCAGCCCCCAGGCTAGCGGGGAAGAGACCCAGTACTTC. It is translated as CASSPQASGEETQYF.

The V call is TRBV19, the J call TRBJ2-1, with TRBD2 matching over 7 bases. Germline values: CDR1 LNHDA, CDR2 SQIVND (reference sequence). There are 21 residues in the CDR3. J lost 0 bases, V lost 0 bases, and 17 bases had no gene match. CDR3 residues: CASSIDRGGGRPRYSYNEQFF. DNA for the CDR3: TGTGCCAGTAGTATAGATCGGGGCGGGGGACGCCCCCGTTACTCCTACAATGAGCAGTTCTTC.

A few counts support this clone. The CDR3 coding sequence is TGTGCCAGCAGCGCGACTGATACGCAGTATTTT. This codes for CASSATDTQYF. The chain combines TRBV9 with TRBJ2-3; D remains unclear. The V and J ends lost 3 bases and 6 bases respectively, with 5 bases between them. Per germline, CDR1 SGDLS and CDR2 YYNGEE. This CDR3 region has 11 residues.

This chain uses TRBV6-6 with TRBJ1-1; 9 bases match TRBD1. J lost 6 bases, V lost 4 bases, and 9 bases had no gene match. The V gene's germline CDR1 is MNHNY and CDR2 SVGAGI (reference sequence). The CDR3 extends over 15 amino acids. Here the CDR3 reads CASSLWTGALAEAFF. DNA for the CDR3: TGTGCCAGCAGTTTATGGACAGGGGCCCTCGCTGAAGCTTTCTTT.

The chain has TRBV2 and TRBJ2-4; TRBD1 aligns across 11 bases. In germline, CDR1 is SNHLY, CDR2 FYNNEI. The CDR3 has 13 residues. Trimming cost V 7 bases and J 8 bases; bases outside gene matches: 4. For the CDR3, the DNA is TGTGCCAGCATGGGGACAGGGGGGGACATTCAGTACTTC. Translating gives CASMGTGGDIQYF. The full variable domain, in which reference TRBV2 and TRBJ2-4 provide the parts outside the CDR3, is EPEVTQTPSHQVTQMGQEVILRCVPISNHLYFYWYRQILGQKVEFLVSFYNNEISEKSEIFDDQFSVERPDGSNFTLKIRSTKLEDSAMYFCASMGTGGDIQYFGAGTRLSVL.

V and J are TRBV10-3 and TRBJ2-3, with 11 bases aligning to TRBD2. J lost 0 bases, V lost 0 bases, and 8 bases had no gene match. The CDR3 is made up of 19 amino acids. The germline V gene encodes CDR1 ENHRY and CDR2 SYGVKD. The CDR3 coding sequence is TGTGCCATCAGTGAGTCGATTAGCGGGGGGGCCCATAGCACAGATACGCAGTATTTT. The encoded protein is CAISESISGGAHSTDTQYF.

The rearrangement joins TRBV5-6 to TRBJ2-7; 9 positions agree with TRBD2. The junction had 14 bases not matched to a gene; V was cut back by 4 bases and J by 6 bases. Germline V gene data show CDR1 as SGHDT and CDR2 as YYEEEE. This CDR3 is built from 16 residues. This CDR3 reads CASSGTLAGVPSEQYF. In DNA form, the CDR3 reads TGTGCCAGCAGCGGGACCTTAGCGGGGGTCCCCTCCGAGCAGTACTTC.

The chain joins TRBV5-6 to TRBJ1-2; 12 bases are shared with TRBD1. J was trimmed by 6 bases and V by 3 bases; bases with no gene match: 12. Germline loops: CDR1 SGHDT, CDR2 YYEEEE. The CDR3 consists of 17 residues. DNA of the CDR3: TGTGCCAGCAGCTCAGAAGGGACAGGGGGCATATTGGATGGCTACACCTTC. This translates into CASSSEGTGGILDGYTF.

The chain links TRBV7-2 to TRBJ1-1; 9 bases map to TRBD1. The CDR3 spans 13 residues. The junction had 0 bases not matched to a gene; V was cut back by 0 bases and J by 7 bases. Germline assignment: CDR1 SGHTA and CDR2 FQGNSA. The CDR3 DNA is TGTGCCAGCAGCTTAGCGACAGGGGGTGAAGCTTTCTTT. Translating gives CASSLATGGEAFF.

This sequence joins TRBV9 and TRBJ2-1; weak D call: TRBD1 (5 bases). V was cut by 2 bases and J by 7 bases, with 16 bases left in between. The length of the CDR3 is 15 residues. Germline V gene sequence: CDR1 SGDLS, CDR2 YYNGEE. The CDR3 DNA reads TGTGCCAGCAGCGTTGGGGCAGGGCTAGTTAATGAGCAGTTCTTC. It yields the protein CASSVGAGLVNEQFF.

V is TRBV19 and J is TRBJ1-2; D remains unclear. The CDR3 is 12 amino acids. In germline, CDR1 is LNHDA, CDR2 SQIVND (reference sequence). V was pared by 3 bases and J by 4 bases, with 6 bases between. The CDR3 here is CASSMAGYGYTF. In nucleotides, the CDR3 is TGTGCCAGTAGTATGGCAGGCTATGGCTACACCTTC.

This chain links TRBV19 with TRBJ2-2; TRBD2 is a possible D gene (5 bases). Germline values: CDR1 LNHDA, CDR2 SQIVND (reference sequence). This CDR3 spans 14 amino acids. V lost 8 bases, J lost 8 bases, and 18 bases lay in between. The CDR3 DNA is TGTGCCAGTGGGTCGTCTCGTGAGGGAGGGGAGCTGTTTTTT. Its protein is CASGSSREGGELFF.

In its sample, this clone was seen once. The sample carries other DNA sequences with the same CDR3. The CDR3 here is CASSPGGSTDTQYF. The CDR3 region has the DNA TGTGCCAGCAGCCCTGGCGGTAGCACAGATACGCAGTATTTT. The chain couples TRBV7-3 to TRBJ2-3; D gene ambiguous. The V end was cut by 5 bases, the J end by 0 bases, with 9 bases between. The CDR3 runs 14 residues. CDR1 SGHTA and CDR2 FQGTGA come from the germline V gene.

This sequence joins TRBV28 and TRBJ1-1, with a tentative D call TRBD1 (5 bases). The V end lost 3 bases, the J end lost 6 bases, and 14 bases lay between the germline ends. This CDR3 region has 14 residues. Looked up from germline, CDR1 is MDHEN and CDR2 is SYDVKM. CDR3 protein: CASSLSPRGAEAFF. The CDR3 DNA reads as TGTGCCAGCAGTTTGAGCCCCCGGGGGGCTGAAGCTTTCTTT.

This chain links TRBV19 with TRBJ1-1, with a possible D match to TRBD1 (6 bases). The CDR3 extends over 13 amino acids. Trimming left V 5 bases short and J 8 bases short, with 15 bases between. Looked up from germline, CDR1 is LNHDA and CDR2 is SQIVND (reference sequence). CDR3 nucleotides: TGTGCCAGTAGTGTGGCAGGGGAGGGGGAAGCTTTCTTT. Amino acid sequence: CASSVAGEGEAFF.

This sequence joins TRBV11-2 and TRBJ1-2; the D gene is possibly TRBD1 (6 bases). Germline V gene lookup returns CDR1 SGHAT and CDR2 FQNNGV. There are 13 residues in the CDR3. Trimming took 6 bases from V and 4 from J, leaving 12 bases between them. The CDR3 sequence: CASSPSDSYGYTF. CDR3 DNA sequence: TGTGCCAGCAGTCCGTCGGACAGCTATGGCTACACCTTC.